This entry lists 7 T cell receptor beta chains sequenced from one sample in a study of blood T cell repertoires in COVID-19 (dated by TCRdb to about 2020). Library preparation used the immunoSEQ multiplex PCR assay. What TCRdb holds here is the immuneACCESS table cut down to in-frame rearrangements. Part of the clones is not present; checked against another copy, under half of the missing clones reflect an unresolved V gene, and the others are unexplained. Across this sample there are approximately 440,000 clones, with roughly 88% seen only once. The ten top clones hold roughly 12% of the sample. Sequenced: peripheral blood. The receptors were gathered from a woman aged 45-65 years with COVID-19, enrolled during active disease.

The chain couples TRBV28 to TRBJ2-3; D is undetermined. The J call may be in error: the DNA end matches TRBJ1-5 better. Germline assignment: CDR1 MDHEN and CDR2 SYDVKM. The CDR3 consists of 9 residues. Written as DNA, the CDR3 is TGTGCCAGCGGAGCGGGGCAGCATTTT. This translates into CASGAGQHF.

The chain couples TRBV7-2 to TRBJ2-7; TRBD1 agrees at 7 bases. The CDR3 contains 14 residues. The V segment lost 6 bases and the J segment 7 bases; nucleotides outside the gene matches: 12. Per germline, CDR1 SGHTA and CDR2 FQGNSA. The CDR3 protein is CASSHPGGKREQYF. The CDR3 bases are TGTGCCAGCAGTCATCCAGGGGGTAAAAGAGAGCAGTACTTC.

The chain has TRBV3-1 (or the pseudogene TRBV3-2) and TRBJ2-7; D is unresolved. Germline CDR1 is LGHDT and CDR2 is YNNKEL (reference sequence). This CDR3 contains 12 residues. The V and J ends lost 3 bases and 2 bases respectively, with 5 bases between them. In DNA, the CDR3 is TGTGCCAGCAGCCAGTCCGCCTACGAGCAGTACTTC. Amino acids: CASSQSAYEQYF.

This clone was seen more than once but under ten times. The chain is built from TRBV5-6 and TRBJ1-5; no clear D. Trimming cost V 1 base and J 8 bases, with 13 bases left between them. Germline CDR1 reads SGHDT; CDR2 reads YYEEEE. This CDR3 comprises 14 residues. The CDR3 DNA reads as TGTGCCAGCAGCTTGTACACCGCCGGGGAGCCCCAGCATTTT. Translation gives CASSLYTAGEPQHF.

The chain employs TRBV2 and TRBJ1-5, with 9 bases lining up with TRBD1. CDR3 length: 13 amino acids. Trimming took 7 bases from V and 8 from J; bases not matched to a gene: 6. CDR1 is SNHLY and CDR2 is FYNNEI in the germline V gene. CDR3 bases: TGTGCCAGCAATGGACAGGGGATTGAGCCCCAGCATTTT. Protein: CASNGQGIEPQHF.

The chain carries TRBV27 and TRBJ2-3, with 7 bases fitting TRBD2. This CDR3 is 15 amino acids long. Per the germline V gene, CDR1 is MNHEY and CDR2 is SMNVEV (reference sequence). Trimming at V came to 6 bases and at J to 5 bases, leaving 11 bases not matched to a gene. In DNA, the CDR3 is TGTGCCAGCAGAAGCATACGGGGGGTGAAAGATACGCAGTATTTT. Translated, it gives CASRSIRGVKDTQYF.

The chain carries TRBV25-1 and TRBJ1-1; tentative D call: TRBD1 (5 bases). The V and J ends lost 8 bases and 5 bases respectively, with 15 bases between them. Germline CDR1 is MGHDK and CDR2 is SYGVNS. The CDR3 totals 13 residues. CDR3 sequence: CASEGHTRTEAFF. The DNA for the CDR3 is TGTGCCAGCGAAGGACACACGAGGACTGAAGCTTTCTTT.